This is a list of T cell receptor beta chains from one sample in a study of OX40 agonist ivuxolimab in advanced cancers. The assay was immunoSEQ multiplex PCR, and TCRdb's table has in-frame clones only and misses some. The profile shows 82,000 or so clones, around nine tenths of them singletons. The input for sequencing was CD4+ or CD8+ T cells sorted from blood, taken in a trial of the OX40 agonist ivuxolimab. Source of these receptors: an adult with an advanced solid tumor such as melanoma, head and neck, liver or kidney cancer. Each CDR3 is given with its conserved first and last residue. A D gene is named only where the DNA matches it firmly. Clone size appears in some rows only: once, few, many, or a class for an expanded clone.

cdr3_nt | cdr3_aa | clone_size | v_call | d_call | j_call
TGTGCCAGCAGCAAAGGGGCCTTGAACACTGAAGCTTTCTTT | CASSKGALNTEAFF | NA | TRBV7-9 | NA | TRBJ1-1
TGTGCCAGCAGTCTTAGCGGGAGTCGGGTCGAGCAGTACTTC | CASSLSGSRVEQYF | NA | TRBV28 | TRBD2 | TRBJ2-7
TGTGCCAGTAGTAAAGGACAGGGACGAGAGACCCAGTACTTC | CASSKGQGRETQYF | once | TRBV19 | TRBD1 | TRBJ2-5
TGTGCCAGCAGCTTAGGATTAGGGGGCTTGACCCAGTACTTC | CASSLGLGGLTQYF | NA | TRBV7-9 | TRBD1 | TRBJ2-5
TGTGCCAGCAGTTACCAAGGACCTTACGAGCAGTACTTC | CASSYQGPYEQYF | NA | TRBV6-5 | NA | TRBJ2-7
TGTGCCAGCAGCGTAGCCCCGATTGACAGGGCGCCCTACGAGCAGTACTTC | CASSVAPIDRAPYEQYF | once | TRBV9 | TRBD1 | TRBJ2-7
TGTGCCAGTAGTCGTTCCGGGACAGCAGATTACCGGTACTACGAGCAGTACTTC | CASSRSGTADYRYYEQYF | NA | TRBV19 | TRBD1 | TRBJ2-7
TGTGCCAGCAGCAGACGGGACAGCTTCAATCAGCCCCAGCATTTT | CASSRRDSFNQPQHF | once | TRBV2 | TRBD1 | TRBJ1-5
TGTGCCAGCAGCTCGAGCTTGGACTACGAGCAGTACTTC | CASSSSLDYEQYF | once | TRBV7-8 | NA | TRBJ2-7
TGTGCCAGCAGCGCAAATCAACAGGGGAATTCACCCCTCCACTTT | CASSANQQGNSPLHF | NA | TRBV9 | TRBD1 | TRBJ1-6
TGTGCCAGCAGTTACTCGGCTCTCTACAATGAGCAGTTCTTC | CASSYSALYNEQFF | once | TRBV6-5 | NA | TRBJ2-1
TGCGCCAGCAGCGAGGGTGTCGGGGCCAACGTCCTGACTTTC | CASSEGVGANVLTF | NA | TRBV5-1 | NA | TRBJ2-6
TGTGCCAGCAGGGGACTGGCGAGCAATCAGCCCCAGCATTTT | CASRGLASNQPQHF | NA | TRBV2 | NA | TRBJ1-5
TGTGCCAGTACCCGGACTAGCGGGACCAATGAGCAGTTCTTC | CASTRTSGTNEQFF | once | TRBV19 | TRBD2 | TRBJ2-1
TGTGCCAGCAGTTCTCCGGGAGGAAGGCAGTTCTTC | CASSSPGGRQFF | NA | TRBV6-6 | TRBD2 | TRBJ2-1
TGTGCCCTTGCACGGGCAGGGGAGACCCAGTACTTC | CALARAGETQYF | once | TRBV7-9 | NA | TRBJ2-5
TGTGCCAGCAGAACAGGGTATGTCCATGAGCAGTTCTTC | CASRTGYVHEQFF | few | TRBV6-1 | NA | TRBJ2-1
TGTGCCAGTAGTCTGACCCGACAGGGGGATGAGCAGTTCTTC | CASSLTRQGDEQFF | NA | TRBV19 | TRBD1 | TRBJ2-1
TGTGCCAGCAGCTTAGGAGACTGGGTGGGGCAGTACTTC | CASSLGDWVGQYF | once | TRBV7-2 | NA | TRBJ2-7
TGTGCCAGCGGACAGTCCTCTGGGGCCAACGTCCTGACTTTC | CASGQSSGANVLTF | NA | TRBV19 | NA | TRBJ2-6
TGTGCCAGCAGCGCCGGACTAGCTTCGAATGAGCAGTTCTTC | CASSAGLASNEQFF | NA | TRBV9 | TRBD2 | TRBJ2-1
TGTGCCATCAGCCTAGCGGAGAACACCGGGGAGCTGTTTTTT | CAISLAENTGELFF | NA | TRBV10-3 | TRBD2 | TRBJ2-2
TGTGCCAGCAGCTTATCGGAGGGACTAGCGGGAGGGAACACCGGGGAGCTGTTTTTT | CASSLSEGLAGGNTGELFF | NA | TRBV7-9 | TRBD2 | TRBJ2-2
TGTGCCAGCAGTTTAATGGTCGGCAATCAGCCCCAGCATTTT | CASSLMVGNQPQHF | NA | TRBV27 | NA | TRBJ1-5
TGTGCCAGCAGTTTATACTCCGCAGGGGGCTATAATTCACCCCTCCACTTT | CASSLYSAGGYNSPLHF | NA | TRBV28 | TRBD1 | TRBJ1-6
TGTGCCAGCAGAGGCAGGGATTTTGACAATGAGCAGTTCTTC | CASRGRDFDNEQFF | NA | TRBV27 | NA | TRBJ2-1
TGTGCCAGCTCACCACGCCTCCAAGAGACCCAGTACTTC | CASSPRLQETQYF | NA | TRBV18 | NA | TRBJ2-5
TGTGCCAGCAGCCGCGGACAGGGGGCCGTATGGGAGACCCAGTACTTC | CASSRGQGAVWETQYF | NA | TRBV5-8 | TRBD1 | TRBJ2-5
TGTGCCAGCAGTGAACAGGGGGGGAATCTCTTT | CASSEQGGNLF | few | TRBV2 | TRBD1 | TRBJ1-1
TGTGCCACCGGGACTAGCGACTACAATGAGCAGTTCTTC | CATGTSDYNEQFF | NA | TRBV18 | TRBD2 | TRBJ2-1
TGCGCCAGCAGCCCCTGGGGTCAAGAGACCCAGTACTTC | CASSPWGQETQYF | once | TRBV10-1 | NA | TRBJ2-5
TGTGCCGGGGGGAGGGGCCTCAGTCAGCCCCAGCATTTT | CAGGRGLSQPQHF | NA | TRBV19 | NA | TRBJ1-5
TGTGCCAGCAGAAGAGTTGGAACTAATGAAAAACTGTTTTTT | CASRRVGTNEKLFF | NA | TRBV28 | NA | TRBJ1-4
TGTGCCAGCAGCTTGGGGGAATACCCCACTGAAGCTTTCTTT | CASSLGEYPTEAFF | NA | TRBV5-5 | NA | TRBJ1-1
TGTGCCAGCAGTAACGGACTAAACACCGGGGAGCTGTTTTTT | CASSNGLNTGELFF | NA | TRBV5-4 | NA | TRBJ2-2
TGTGCCAGCAGTCCCACGAACACCGGGGAGCTGTTTTTT | CASSPTNTGELFF | once | TRBV27 | NA | TRBJ2-2
TGTGCCACGAGGACTTTCACAGATACGCAGTATTTT | CATRTFTDTQYF | NA | TRBV10-3 | NA | TRBJ2-3
TGTGCCATCAGCCGCGAGGATCGGAAGACCCAGTACTTC | CAISREDRKTQYF | NA | TRBV10-3 | NA | TRBJ2-5
TGTGCCAGCTCACCGACCGGGACTAGCGGGAGATCTGATGAGCAGTTCTTC | CASSPTGTSGRSDEQFF | NA | TRBV18 | TRBD2 | TRBJ2-1
TGTGCCAGCAGTGAAAGTACCGTAGTGGCCGGGGAGCTGTTTTTT | CASSESTVVAGELFF | NA | TRBV25-1 | NA | TRBJ2-2
TGTGCCAGCACCCCTTTCGACAGCTCTGAAGCTTTCTTT | CASTPFDSSEAFF | once | TRBV7-2 | NA | TRBJ1-1
TGTGCCAGCAGCTTTTTTCCGCCTAGCGGGAGTACAGATACGCAGTATTTT | CASSFFPPSGSTDTQYF | NA | TRBV7-9 | TRBD2 | TRBJ2-3
TGTGCCAGCAGCACCCAAGCGGGAGGCACAGATACGCAGTATTTT | CASSTQAGGTDTQYF | once | TRBV7-2 | TRBD2 | TRBJ2-3
TGTGCCAGCAGTTTGCGCACTGGGGCCAACGTCCTGACTTTC | CASSLRTGANVLTF | NA | TRBV27 | NA | TRBJ2-6
TGTGCCAGCAGCTTTGGGACAAGGTATGGCTACACCTTC | CASSFGTRYGYTF | NA | TRBV7-2 | NA | TRBJ1-2
TGTGCCAGCAGCGTAGGGAGGACAGCGAACACCGGGGAGCTGTTTTTT | CASSVGRTANTGELFF | NA | TRBV9 | NA | TRBJ2-2
TGCAGCGTTGTAGACGTTGGCACTGAAGCTTTCTTT | CSVVDVGTEAFF | NA | TRBV29-1 | NA | TRBJ1-1